This T cell receptor (beta chain) comes out of a study of a mutant IDH1 vaccine in newly diagnosed glioma. Assay used: immunoSEQ multiplex PCR; TCRdb lists only in-frame clones, some missing. The sample includes roughly 34,000 clones, 80% to 85% of them seen just once. The sample's time point: week 47, end of study. The vaccine gave 300 ug of a 20-mer mutant IDH1 peptide subcutaneously per dose. V dropped 4 bases and J dropped 3 bases, with 16 bases sitting between them. The CDR3 spans 16 residues. CDR1 SGDLS and CDR2 YYNGEE come from the germline V gene. This clone was detected once. What it recognizes is unknown.

The TCR comes from a man aged 30 to 39 with glioma. This specimen consisted of PBMCs, obtained from a glioma patient whose treatment included an IDH1 peptide vaccine. The V call is TRBV9, the J call TRBJ2-2, with D possibly matching TRBD2 (6 bases). DNA of the CDR3: TGTGCCAGCAGCATCCGCGGGGACTTTTACACCGGGGAGCTGTTTTTT. It yields the protein CASSIRGDFYTGELFF.